This paragraph reports one T cell receptor (beta chain). Its antigen is not yet known. No clone much larger than this one lies a single base away; base qualities are absent. The library was prepared using the immunoSEQ multiplex PCR assay. The multiplex PCR relied on a mix of 60 forward primers for TCR Vbeta segments and 13 reverse primers for TCR Jbeta segments. A multiplex PCR assay on genomic DNA amplified the CDR3 region of rearranged TCR beta genes. On the Illumina HiSeq System, the amplified TCR beta libraries were sequenced as 87-base-pair reads. In the paper's pipeline: Across the 500 to 750 repertoires, a later analysis counted tens of millions of unique TCR beta chains, around 11 million of which were shared by at least two donors. Raw reads were error-corrected and collapsed into unique sequences by a nearest-neighbor algorithm in which closely related sequences were merged to remove PCR and sequencing errors. V, D and J gene segments were assigned by aligning CDR3 sequences to IMGT reference sequences. For a sequence to be retained, at least a six-nucleotide match to both a V gene segment and a J gene segment was required. A rearrangement counted as productive if the CDR3 had no stop codons and remained in frame with V and J, and every other rearrangement counted as non-productive. Following IMGT convention, CDR3 was defined as the stretch from the second conserved V-encoded cysteine up to the conserved J-encoded phenylalanine. The earlier analysis of 500 to 750 of the donors excluded any sequence lacking an unambiguous match to a single V gene segment. In an earlier analysis of 587 of the donors, V segments were called functional above 56.7% productive rearrangements and were called segregating when the between-donor standard deviation exceeded 5%. A statistical classification framework was built to diagnose cytomegalovirus status from the catalog of TCR beta chain sequences. A later analysis assigned V and J genes by comparing TCR nucleotide sequences with IMGT/GENE-DB human TR gene sequences. A later analysis assigned CDR3 sequences and most-parsimonious VDJ recombination scenarios with the TCRdist pipeline. In a later analysis, each TCR beta chain was defined by its CDR3 amino acid sequence together with its V-gene family, and reads without a unique V-gene family were excluded. As a way to deal with suspected cross-contamination and a sequencing artifact, a later analysis dropped 450 to 600 nucleotide sequences that were highly shared and had low generation probability. In a later analysis, a clonal expansion index was calculated for each public chain from normalized within-repertoire ranks of inferred template counts. Generation probabilities in a later analysis came from a VDJ recombination model fitted to out-of-frame rearrangements, and those results were checked against IGoR. Hypergeometric tests were used in a later analysis to score TCR-TCR, TCR-HLA and TCR-CMV co-occurrence, with a repertoire-size bias correction applied to the TCR pairs. False discovery rates were estimated in a later analysis by permuting HLA or CMV assignments 20 times. A later analysis grouped co-occurring TCRs with DBSCAN, adding TCRdist sequence similarity when clustering within HLA-allele-positive subsets. Co-occurrence clustering excluded repertoires with fewer than 30,000 or more than 120,000 public chains, plus five with anomalous nucleotide sharing. TCRdb's version of the immuneACCESS table is confined to in-frame rearrangements and falls short of the full clone set. An unresolved V gene accounts for under half of the shortfall where checked; the remainder is of unknown origin. That table gives V, J and clone size, and the DNA gave D and trimming. This sample gives roughly 60,000 clones in total; approximately 70% of them show up just once. Around 19% of the sample rests with the top ten.

These data belong to a study of cytomegalovirus exposure and HLA in healthy donors (TCRdb year 2017). In terms of the full investigation: According to an earlier analysis of 587 of the donors, about 180 million T cells yielded over 100 million unique TCR beta sequences and less than 300 Gb of sequence data. About 300 gigabases of sequencing data and approximately 91 million unique TCR sequences made up an early release that covered several hundred HLA-typed donors. Among the roughly 400 genotyped donors, around 79% belonged to the genetic ancestry cluster associated with self-reported Caucasian donors. The aim of the study was to test whether cataloging public T cell receptors could identify signatures of past pathogen exposure. Using immunosequencing, the study profiled T cell repertoires from 500 to 800 subjects and related those repertoires to cytomegalovirus serostatus. In addition to the first cohort of 666 subjects, a separate validation cohort of approximately 130 different subjects was used. High-throughput TCR immunosequencing, statistical association of individual TCRs with disease status, and machine learning were combined to predict cytomegalovirus infection status. A later analysis re-analyzed previously published TCR beta repertoires from hundreds of donors and added high-resolution HLA genotyping to study TCR occurrence patterns. Rather than using new phenotypic data, the later analysis identified candidate immune exposures from TCR beta sequences and from how often those sequences occurred across donors. An earlier analysis of some 500 of the donors applied high-throughput TCR beta sequencing to assess whether each TCR beta V gene segment acted as functional or pseudogenic. Donor age, sex, ethnicity and CMV serostatus were collected together with the repertoire data. In a later genetic analysis, genome-wide SNP genotypes for about 65% of the roughly 670 donors were used, and that subset was treated as a discovery cohort. Every discovery cohort repertoire had been produced on one sequencing platform. Class I and class II HLA loci were covered by the typing at four-digit resolution. Typing coverage varied by locus: roughly 629-640 donors for A, B, C, DRB1 and DQB1; some 520 for DQA1; approximately 570 for DPA1; approximately 470 for DPB1. Four to six DR-DQ haplotypes were handled as single units for association and clustering, since linkage in the cohort was strong. Among about 360 genotyped donors of the cohort, an average of approximately 230,000 unique TCR beta nucleotide sequences were sequenced per donor, roughly 18% of them non-productive.

The cohort was made up of roughly 670 healthy bone marrow donors. At the time of sampling, all cohort members were nominally healthy, though unrecorded immune exposures were likely present. The donor tested CMV seropositive, placing the donor among the 250 to 300 seropositive members of the cohort. Every donor gave a peripheral blood sample, and the peripheral blood mononuclear cells from that sample were used for TCR beta sequencing. Genomic DNA was extracted from the blood cell samples with the Qiagen DNeasy Blood Extraction Kit. V loses 0 bases at its end and J loses 3 bases; junction bases beyond the gene matches: 16. From its cysteine to its phenylalanine, the CDR3 spans 19 amino acids. The CDR3 DNA has 57 bases and is translated from base 1. CDR1 SGHRS and CDR2 YFSETQ are derived from the germline V gene. Here is what the overall study found, with its caveats: The 87-base-pair reads could not distinguish some IMGT-functional V segments, including TRBV6-2 and TRBV6-3, so those segments were excluded. For the cohort, immune exposure information was limited to CMV serostatus. A further reported finding was that TCR beta sequences accurately predicted the HLA-A and HLA-B alleles for most subjects in the first cohort. According to a later genetic analysis, donors in an Asian-associated ancestry cluster had fewer N-insertions in productive TCRs than the approximately 630-donor mean. Because counts were too low, roughly 17 rarely observed V segments, including chromosome 9 orphons, were left out of the earlier analysis of some 600 of the donors. Linkage disequilibrium might explain the correlated functional status among segregating V segments, but an unknown experimental factor could not be ruled out. The authors suggested that the approach could potentially be generalized to other disease states and immunological phenotypes. Broadly in line with IMGT annotations, most TCR beta V segments showed up in productive rearrangements about 87% or about 30% of the time in an earlier analysis of 450 to 600 of the donors. A cluster of highly shared sequence variants was judged likely to represent a technical artifact of the sequencing pipeline. At a false discovery rate of 0.05, a later analysis linked 16,951 TCR beta sequences to specific HLA alleles. Because some donors lacked HLA typing at each locus, the association tests relied only on the typed subset. Strong co-occurrence of HLA alleles, especially DR and DQ, made assigning TCR associations to individual alleles difficult. According to a later analysis, parvovirus B19, influenza, CMV and Epstein-Barr virus appeared linked to several top co-occurrence clusters. An association between a missense DCLRE1C variant and V-gene and J-gene trimming of TCR beta chains was found in a later genetic analysis and replicated in an independent cohort. The cohort was sequenced for TCR beta chains only, and without alpha or paired-chain data the features that could be detected were limited. The presence/absence analyses assumed that sequencing depth was roughly uniform across donors, and that assumption may not be true. Across donors, most TCR sequences were observed very rarely, whereas some public TCRs were present in many individuals. In vitro tests confirmed that a few of the cytomegalovirus-associated TCR beta chains recognize cytomegalovirus antigens. A later analysis found that TCR association rates varied across HLA loci, with DRB1 alleles showing the most associated TCRs and HLA-C alleles the fewest. In both the original and validation cohorts, the classifier was reported to diagnose cytomegalovirus status with high specificity and sensitivity. In a later analysis, HLA-associated TCR beta chains showed more clonal expansion and lower generation probabilities than non-associated chains that were equally common. The study gave a list of about 160 TCR beta chains associated with cytomegalovirus. In a later analysis, most CMV-associated TCR beta chains were found to appear HLA-restricted, with HLA associations seemingly driven largely by CMV exposure.

The receptor comes from an older woman in good health and CMV-seropositive. Sample: PBMCs. The sequence links TRBV5-1 to TRBJ2-3; a stretch of 7 junction bases matches TRBD2. This receptor has the CDR3 CASSLVLAYGSGATDTQYF. Read as DNA, the sequence is TGCGCCAGCAGCTTGGTCCTTGCGTACGGCAGCGGGGCTACAGATACGCAGTATTTT.